These 4 T cell receptor beta chains came from one sample sequenced in a study of blood T cell repertoires in COVID-19. The assay was immunoSEQ multiplex PCR, and TCRdb's table has in-frame clones only and misses some. Of 160,000 or so clones in the sample, roughly 80% are singletons; the top ten hold approximately 1.4%. The sequencing sample was made of peripheral blood. These receptors all stem from a human donor in a cohort sampled during active COVID-19.

The gene calls are TRBV5-1 and TRBJ1-1, with D possibly matching TRBD1 (5 bases). Germline V gene lookup returns CDR1 SGHRS and CDR2 YFSETQ. V was shortened by 7 bases and J by 1 base, with 11 bases between the two germline ends. This CDR3 spans 13 amino acids. CDR3 DNA: TGCGCCAGCGCCTGGCAGGGGAACACTGAAGCTTTCTTT. Translating it yields CASAWQGNTEAFF. The entire variable domain, with the rest obtained from reference TRBV5-1 and TRBJ1-1, is as follows: KAGVTQTPRYLIKTRGQQVTLSCSPISGHRSVSWYQQTPGQGLQFLFEYFSETQRNKGNFPGRFSGRQFSNSRSEMNVSTLELGDSALYLCASAWQGNTEAFFGQGTRLTVV.

The rearrangement uses TRBV27 and TRBJ1-5; D remains ambiguous. V gave up 8 bases and J gave up 4 bases, with 9 bases separating them. CDR3 length: 12 residues. Germline V gives CDR1 MNHEY, CDR2 SMNVEV (reference sequence). The CDR3 here is CASSAGNQPQHF. As DNA, the CDR3 is TGTGCCAGCTCAGCGGGAAATCAGCCCCAGCATTTT.

J is TRBJ1-4 and V is TRBV7-9; D not resolved. The CDR3 is 16 amino acids. Germline CDR1 is SEHNR and CDR2 is FQNEAQ (reference sequence). V dropped 1 base and J dropped 5 bases, with 14 bases sitting between them. The CDR3 loop is CASSLELGRRNEKLFF. In DNA form, the CDR3 reads TGTGCCAGCAGCTTAGAATTAGGCAGGCGCAATGAAAAACTGTTTTTT. Looking up the rest from reference TRBV7-9 and TRBJ1-4 gives the full variable domain: DTGVSQNPRHKITKRGQNVTFRCDPISEHNRLYWYRQTLGQGPEFLTYFQNEAQLEKSRLLSDRFSAERPKGSFSTLEIQRTEQGDSAMYLCASSLELGRRNEKLFFGSGTQLSVL.

The V and J genes are TRBV4-2 and TRBJ2-1, with TRBD2 matching over 8 bases. The CDR3 totals 16 residues. Germline CDR1 reads LGHNA; CDR2 reads YNFKEQ. V gave up 3 bases and J gave up 8 bases; unmatched junction bases: 12. The DNA of the CDR3 is TGTGCCAGCAGCCAGGAGCCGGGACTAGGTTCAGATGAGCAGTTCTTC. Protein: CASSQEPGLGSDEQFF.